This T cell receptor beta chain is from a study of monozygotic twins with inflammatory bowel disease (dated 2019 in TCRdb). Background for the entire study: The complete study included about 30 monozygotic twin pairs: 19 IBD-discordant Danish pairs and nine German pairs, of which four were IBD-concordant and five were IBD-discordant. The search for disease-associated traits relied mainly on comparing IBD patients with their genetically identical healthy co-twins within discordant pairs. Each individual had, on average, about 151 000 unique TCRalpha sequences and 181 000 unique TCRbeta sequences available for analysis. Beyond this particular receptor, the publication reports: The results gave no support for a single strong signal or clonotype linked to IBD. IBD patients shared fewer clonotypes with other individuals than healthy twins did, most markedly in patients showing signs of disease activity. The analysis was unable to tell different T cell subtypes apart. Concordant and discordant twins showed no difference in repertoire similarity, possibly because of limited statistical power. Because patients received different immunosuppressive treatments, the repertoires may have picked up extra background noise and variability between individuals. A decrease in TCRbeta repertoire diversity, as measured by inverse Simpson index, was observed in IBD patients compared with their healthy co-twins.

The method behind the library was 5' RACE. Each TCR library was prepared from around 3.5 ug of total RNA. For each sample, cDNA synthesis with SMARTScribe reverse transcriptase was split into eight separate reactions. During cDNA synthesis, unique molecular identifiers containing a 6-nucleotide sample barcode were introduced by template switching. Two nested PCRs of around 16 and 10 cycles amplified the TCRalpha and TCRbeta cDNA, and bead purification followed each PCR. Before amplification, the cDNA was both treated with uracil DNA-glycosylase and purified with the QIAquick PCR purification kit. The second PCR was the step at which Illumina TruSeq-compatible adapters and sample-specific barcodes were added. TapeStation and Qubit were used to check library quality and concentration, and around 5.3 ng of each library was pooled. Pooled libraries were sequenced on an Illumina HiSeq2500 single-index Rapid Run with 2 x 100 bp reads and custom sequencing primers. The source study handled its data this way. UMI-based consensus assembly with MiGEC version 1.2.6 was used to correct PCR and sequencing errors. MiXCR version 2.1.1 handled V(D)J alignment, clonotype assembly and CDR3 extraction. Gene usage, clonotype sharing and MAIT/NKT TCR abundance were normalised by analysing the top 1000, 10 000 and 20 000 clonotypes per sample. After downsampling to 27 000 UMIs, diversity was calculated as the inverse Simpson index using the vegan R package. Paired Mann-Whitney U tests on discordant twin pairs were used, with Benjamini-Hochberg multiple-testing correction. The reads underwent TCRdb reprocessing, giving one record for each CDR3 protein sequence and no DNA. What appears here as the V and J calls and clone size reflects TCRdb's work, not the paper's. The record for this sample contains more than 300,000 distinct CDR3 sequences. The ten largest clones take up around 2.6% of the sample.

The CDR3 has 14 amino acids, counting the end cysteine and phenylalanine. No DNA sequence is on record. The CDR1 and CDR2 encoded by the germline V gene (reference sequence) are LNHDA and SQIVND. From each donor, a roughly 2.6 ml peripheral blood sample was collected into PAXgene tubes and stored at -80 degrees C. Without any T cell sorting, total RNA was extracted from whole blood using the PAXgene blood miRNA kit on an automated QIAcube. Peripheral blood from monozygotic twin pairs who were concordant or discordant for inflammatory bowel disease underwent deep TCRalpha and TCRbeta repertoire profiling using unique molecular barcoding. Smoking habits were recorded for all twin pairs, and individuals were classified as current, former or never smokers. Note on this clonotype: It lacks a known antigen.

The chain uses TRBV19 and TRBJ2-3; TCRdb proposes TRBD1, but this gene call is untestable without DNA. The origin of this receptor is a human donor with ulcerative colitis or Crohn's disease, or a healthy co-twin of an affected twin (not recorded which). The sample was blood. The CDR3 protein is CAIGRGLGTDTQYF.